This T cell receptor (beta chain) was retrieved from a study of lung T cells in sarcoidosis with Löfgren's syndrome. General study points: Versus controls, Löfgren's syndrome patients reportedly showed TRAV12-1 and TRBV2 as most expanded.

A single record per CDR3 protein comes from TCRdb applying MiXCR to the reads. The profile covers some 65,000 distinct CDR3 sequences, with 21% appearing a single time and approximately 2.4% taken by the ten largest. Trimming pared 6 bases from V and 11 bases from J, leaving 19 bases between. The CDR3 has 13 amino acids. The germline CDR1 and CDR2 sequences are SGHTA and FQGNSA. To note about this clonotype: Its specificity is unknown.

The sequencing sample was made of CD4+ T cells from PBMCs. The rearrangement links TRBV7-2 to TRBJ1-1, with D uncertain. The sequence was obtained from a human donor with sarcoidosis (Löfgren's syndrome or another form), or a control subject (not recorded which). The CDR3 sequence is CASRRPGVPRAFF. DNA of the CDR3: TGTGCCAGCAGACGCCCAGGTGTCCCTAGGGCTTTCTTT.